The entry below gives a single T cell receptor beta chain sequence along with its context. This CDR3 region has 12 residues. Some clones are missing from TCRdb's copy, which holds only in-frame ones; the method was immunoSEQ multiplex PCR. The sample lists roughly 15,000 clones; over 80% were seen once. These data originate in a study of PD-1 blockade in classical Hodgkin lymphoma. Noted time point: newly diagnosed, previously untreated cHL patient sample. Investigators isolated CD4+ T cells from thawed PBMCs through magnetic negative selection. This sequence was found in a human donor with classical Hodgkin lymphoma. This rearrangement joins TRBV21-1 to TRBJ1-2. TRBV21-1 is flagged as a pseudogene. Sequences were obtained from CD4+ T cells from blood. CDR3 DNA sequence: TGTGCCAGCAGCATAAGGGCCTATGGCTACACCTTC. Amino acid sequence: CASSIRAYGYTF.